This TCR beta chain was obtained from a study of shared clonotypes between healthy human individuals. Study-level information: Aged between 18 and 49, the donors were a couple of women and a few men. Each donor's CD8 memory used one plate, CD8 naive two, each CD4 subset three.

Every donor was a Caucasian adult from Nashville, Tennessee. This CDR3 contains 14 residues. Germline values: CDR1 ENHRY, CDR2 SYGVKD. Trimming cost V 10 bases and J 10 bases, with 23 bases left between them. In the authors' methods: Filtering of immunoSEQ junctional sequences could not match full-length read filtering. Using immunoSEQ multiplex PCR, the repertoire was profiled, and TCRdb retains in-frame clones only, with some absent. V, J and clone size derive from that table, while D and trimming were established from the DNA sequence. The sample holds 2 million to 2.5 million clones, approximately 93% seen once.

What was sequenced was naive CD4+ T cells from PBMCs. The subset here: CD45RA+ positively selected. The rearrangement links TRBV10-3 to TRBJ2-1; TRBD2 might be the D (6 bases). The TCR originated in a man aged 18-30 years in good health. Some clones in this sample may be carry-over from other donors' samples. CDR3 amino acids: CATTGLIGSAEQFF. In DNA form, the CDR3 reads TGTGCCACCACGGGACTCATAGGAAGCGCGGAGCAGTTCTTC.